Reported below is one TCR beta chain. Its antigen remains unknown. It was CD45RO-negative cells, positively selected for CCR7, that made up naive CD8 cells, with terminally differentiated effector memory CD45RA+ cells excluded. These data belong to a study of shared clonotypes between healthy human individuals. As for the study in general: Donors had three CD4 naive, three CD4 memory, two CD8 naive and one CD8 memory plate apiece.

In germline, CDR1 is SGHAT, CDR2 FQNNGV. After removal of 0 bases from V and 3 bases from J, the junction contained 2 bases not matched to a gene. This CDR3 is built from 14 residues. Study results and limitations: Sampling was confined to blood; repertoires within tissues likely differ.

Repertoires were generated with immunoSEQ multiplex PCR, while TCRdb's copy carries only in-frame clones and drops some. The data show under 1 million clones, around 92% seen once. Sequenced sample: naive CD8+ T cells sorted from blood. The rearrangement joins TRBV11-2 to TRBJ2-7, with 7 bases lining up with TRBD1. The receptor was derived from a man younger than 40 in good health. The CDR3 region has the DNA TGTGCCAGCAGCTTAGAGGGGACAGACTACGAGCAGTACTTC. Translation gives CASSLEGTDYEQYF.